Described below is a single TCR beta chain sequence and its context. This receptor's antigen is unknown. Base qualities are not provided; no much larger clone lies one nucleotide away. The sample originates from a study of control samples from healthy donors and cancer patients (dated by TCRdb to 2020 to 2021). Receptors were amplified or captured by the immunoSEQ multiplex PCR assay. TCRdb limited this immuneACCESS table to in-frame rearrangements with V and J called. A share of clones is missing; checked studies link under half to unresolved V genes, and the rest is unexplained. For this sample the table gives some 35,000 clones, of which around 93% were detected only once. The ten largest clones take up about 1.7% of the sample. CDR1 and CDR2 (KGHSH, LQKENI) derive from the germline V gene. Relative to germline, V is missing 3 bases and J is missing 2 bases, with 3 bases of the junction outside any gene match. The CDR3 covers 16 residues, taking in both the cysteine and the phenylalanine. Just CDR3 DNA is preserved here, 48 bases in frame from base 1.

What was sequenced was PBMCs. This clonotype was obtained from a middle-aged man with colorectal cancer. The chain links TRBV18 with TRBJ2-5; 13 middle bases align to TRBD2. The CDR3 is CASSPPGLAGQETQYF. The nucleotide sequence is TGTGCCAGCTCACCTCCGGGACTAGCGGGGCAAGAGACCCAGTACTTC. Where the CDR3 stops, the reference TRBV18 and TRBJ2-5 genes take over; the full variable domain is NAGVMQNPRHLVRRRGQEARLRCSPMKGHSHVYWYRQLPEEGLKFMVYLQKENIIDESGMPKERFSAEFPKEGPSILRIQQVVRGDSAAYFCASSPPGLAGQETQYFGPGTRLLVL.